The source of this TCR beta chain is a study of blood T cell repertoires in COVID-19 (dated by TCRdb to about 2020). For the study in its entirety: Samples covering the acute and convalescent phases of COVID-19 were provided by collaborators in the United States, Italy and Spain. The repertoires were made available in a free public database intended to serve as a resource for research on the immune response to SARS-CoV-2. Subjects who had been exposed to COVID-19, were actively infected with it, or had recovered from it provided the deeply sampled blood TCRbeta repertoires that made up the dataset. Where HLA class I and class II types were available, the types were taken from metadata supplied by the sample provider, not from assay-based typing. A de-identified subject ID, COVID-19 status, age in years and sex were almost always included in the sample metadata. The material from the prospective study consisted of cDNA or gDNA derived from T cells, B-cell-depleted T cells, or PBMCs. The samples were drawn from the first 160 participants of the ongoing ImmuneRACE study and from 950 to 1,500 subjects provided by 6 global collaborators.

TCRbeta CDR3 regions were amplified from genomic DNA by means of the immunoSEQ Assay, a bias-controlled multiplex PCR. Concerning the study's data processing: Within the assay, amplification of reference gene primers was used to estimate how many nucleated cells each sample contained. To quantify the absolute abundance of each unique TCRbeta CDR3 rearrangement, sequence reads were collapsed and filtered. For each sample, productive Simpson clonality was calculated as the square root of Simpson's diversity index across productive rearrangements. As stored in TCRdb, this immuneACCESS dataset retains in-frame rearrangements with V and J assigned. A fraction of the clones does not appear; measured against another copy, unresolved V genes explain less than half of the discrepancy, and the remainder lacks a known reason. That table furnishes V, J and clone size, whereas the DNA furnished D and trimming. Recorded for this sample are about 110,000 clones; around 79% of them occurred a single time. More than 15% of the sample comes from the top ten.

The collaborating institutions used their own protocols to collect whole blood in K2EDTA tubes. Collaborator samples were shipped for TCRbeta analysis as frozen whole blood, isolated PBMCs, or DNA extracted from either sample type. General study outcomes and caveats: How much clinical and demographic metadata was included differed by source and by participant, and the metadata was provided uncurated.

Sequences SGHRS (CDR1) and YFSETQ (CDR2) are obtained from the germline V gene. The CDR3 holds 13 amino acids from the cysteine to the phenylalanine. The DNA shown is the 39-base CDR3, in frame from base 1. V is cut by 0 bases and J by 4 bases, and the space between the germline ends is 7 bases. A remark on this clone: The antigen it recognizes is unknown. No base-level quality is on record; no much larger clone is a single base apart.

The source is a woman of 80 years or more with active or convalescent COVID-19. This receptor chain uses TRBV5-1 and TRBJ1-2; no confident D gene assignment can be made. Sequenced material: peripheral blood. The CDR3 region reads CASSLALAYGYTF. The DNA is as follows: TGCGCCAGCAGCTTGGCCTTGGCCTATGGCTACACCTTC. Reference TRBV5-1 and TRBJ1-2 proteins supply the regions before and after the CDR3; the full variable domain is: KAGVTQTPRYLIKTRGQQVTLSCSPISGHRSVSWYQQTPGQGLQFLFEYFSETQRNKGNFPGRFSGRQFSNSRSEMNVSTLELGDSALYLCASSLALAYGYTFGSGTRLTVV.